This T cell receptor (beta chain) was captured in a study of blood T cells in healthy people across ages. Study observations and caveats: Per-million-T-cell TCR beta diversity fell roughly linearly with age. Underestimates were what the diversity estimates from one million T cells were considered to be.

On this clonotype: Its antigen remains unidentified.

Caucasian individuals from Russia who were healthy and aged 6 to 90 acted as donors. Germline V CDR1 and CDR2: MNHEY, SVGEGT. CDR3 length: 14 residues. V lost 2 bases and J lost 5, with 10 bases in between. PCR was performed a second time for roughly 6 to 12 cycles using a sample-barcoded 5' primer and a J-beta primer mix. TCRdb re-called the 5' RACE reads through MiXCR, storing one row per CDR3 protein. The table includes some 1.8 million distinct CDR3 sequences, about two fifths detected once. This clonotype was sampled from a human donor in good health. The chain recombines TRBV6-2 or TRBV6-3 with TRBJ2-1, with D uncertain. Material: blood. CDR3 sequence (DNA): TGTGCCAGCAGTTACCCGACGGCAGACAATGAGCAGTTCTTC. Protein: CASSYPTADNEQFF.